This TCR beta chain was documented in a study of blood T cell repertoires in COVID-19. Across the study: Sites in the United States, Italy and Spain provided acute and convalescent COVID-19 samples. T cells, B-cell-depleted T cells, or PBMCs supplied cDNA or gDNA.

Study processing details: Reference gene primer amplification yielded estimated nucleated cell counts. Clones were read by immunoSEQ multiplex PCR, and TCRdb kept only the in-frame ones, dropping some. D and trimming come from the DNA, and the V and J calls and clone size come from that table. The data hold under 200,000 clones, with over 70% observed a single time. In this sample, this clone turned up once. The receptor was isolated from a man in his fifties or sixties with acute or convalescent COVID-19. Material for sequencing was peripheral blood.

As DNA, the CDR3 is TGTGCCAGCATCATGGACAGGGGGGATGAGCAGTACTTC. Its protein product is CASIMDRGDEQYF. This chain links TRBV6-5 with TRBJ2-7; 10 bases agree with TRBD1. Germline V gives CDR1 MNHEY, CDR2 SVGAGI. This CDR3 has 13 amino acids. V gave up 7 bases and J gave up 7 bases; unmatched junction bases: 7.